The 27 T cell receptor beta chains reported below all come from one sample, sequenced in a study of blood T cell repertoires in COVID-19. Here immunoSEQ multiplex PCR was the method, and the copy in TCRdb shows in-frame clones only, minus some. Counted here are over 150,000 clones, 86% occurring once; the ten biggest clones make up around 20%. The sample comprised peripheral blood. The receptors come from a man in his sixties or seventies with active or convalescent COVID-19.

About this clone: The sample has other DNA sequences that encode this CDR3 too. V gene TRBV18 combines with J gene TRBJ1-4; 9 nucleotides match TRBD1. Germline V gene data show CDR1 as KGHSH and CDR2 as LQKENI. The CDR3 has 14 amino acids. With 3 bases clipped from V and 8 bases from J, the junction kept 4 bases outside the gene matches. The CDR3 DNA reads TGTGCCAGCTCACCGGGACAGGGACCGGAAAAACTGTTTTTT. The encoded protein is CASSPGQGPEKLFF.

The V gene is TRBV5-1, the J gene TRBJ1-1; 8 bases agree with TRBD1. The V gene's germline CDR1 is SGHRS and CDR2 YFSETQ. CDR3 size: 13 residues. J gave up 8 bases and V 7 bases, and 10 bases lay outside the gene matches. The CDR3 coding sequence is TGCGCCAGCTCCCTGGACGGACAGGGAGAAGCTTTCTTT. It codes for CASSLDGQGEAFF.

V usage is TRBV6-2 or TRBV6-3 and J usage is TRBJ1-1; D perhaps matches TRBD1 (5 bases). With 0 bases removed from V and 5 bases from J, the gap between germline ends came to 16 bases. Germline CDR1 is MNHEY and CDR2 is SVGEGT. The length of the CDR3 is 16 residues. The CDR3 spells CASSYSEGKGRTEAFF. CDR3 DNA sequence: TGTGCCAGCAGTTACTCGGAGGGGAAGGGGAGAACTGAAGCTTTCTTT.

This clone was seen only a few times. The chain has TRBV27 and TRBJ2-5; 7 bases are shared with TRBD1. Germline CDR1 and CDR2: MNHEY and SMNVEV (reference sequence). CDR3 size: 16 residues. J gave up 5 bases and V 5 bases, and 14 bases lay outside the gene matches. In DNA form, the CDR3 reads TGTGCCAGCAGTACCAGGGACAGCCAGATGTTGGAGACCCAGTACTTC. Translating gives CASSTRDSQMLETQYF.

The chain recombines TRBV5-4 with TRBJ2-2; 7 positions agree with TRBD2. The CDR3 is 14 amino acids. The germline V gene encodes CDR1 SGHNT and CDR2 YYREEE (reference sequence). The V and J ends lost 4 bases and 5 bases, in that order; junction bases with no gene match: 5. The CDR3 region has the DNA TGTGCCAGCAGCCGCGGGGAGGGAACCGGGGAGCTGTTTTTT. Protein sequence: CASSRGEGTGELFF. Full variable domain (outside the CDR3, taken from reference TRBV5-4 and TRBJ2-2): ETGVTQSPTHLIKTRGQQVTLRCSSQSGHNTVSWYQQALGQGPQFIFQYYREEENGRGNFPPRFSGLQFPNYSSELNVNALELDDSALYLCASSRGEGTGELFFGEGSRLTVL.

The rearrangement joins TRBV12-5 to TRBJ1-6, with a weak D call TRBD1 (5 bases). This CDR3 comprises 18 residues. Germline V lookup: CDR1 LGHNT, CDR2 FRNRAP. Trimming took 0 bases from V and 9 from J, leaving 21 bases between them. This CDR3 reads CASGLVFVRQPLGSPLHF. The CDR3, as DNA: TGTGCTAGTGGTTTGGTATTTGTTCGACAGCCTTTGGGTTCACCCCTCCACTTT.

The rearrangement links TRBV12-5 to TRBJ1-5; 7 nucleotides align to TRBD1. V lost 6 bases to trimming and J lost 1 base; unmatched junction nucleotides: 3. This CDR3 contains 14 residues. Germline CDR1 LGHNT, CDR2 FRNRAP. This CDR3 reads CASGQGGSNQPQHF. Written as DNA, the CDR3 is TGTGCTAGTGGCCAGGGGGGAAGCAATCAGCCCCAGCATTTT.

The CDR3 DNA is TGTGCCAGCCGCGGGGTACAAGAGACCCAGTACTTC. Translated, it gives CASRGVQETQYF. The genes are TRBV6-5 and TRBJ2-5, with a possible D match to TRBD2 (6 bases). Trimming pared 8 bases from V and 2 bases from J, leaving 9 bases between. Germline-derived CDR1 and CDR2 are MNHEY and SVGAGI. This CDR3 region has 12 residues.

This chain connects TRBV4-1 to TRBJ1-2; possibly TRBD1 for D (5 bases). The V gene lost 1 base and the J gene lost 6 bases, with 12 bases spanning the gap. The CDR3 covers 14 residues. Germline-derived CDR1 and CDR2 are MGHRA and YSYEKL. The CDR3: CASSQGWGDDGYTF. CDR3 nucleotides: TGCGCCAGCAGCCAAGGTTGGGGGGATGATGGCTACACCTTC.

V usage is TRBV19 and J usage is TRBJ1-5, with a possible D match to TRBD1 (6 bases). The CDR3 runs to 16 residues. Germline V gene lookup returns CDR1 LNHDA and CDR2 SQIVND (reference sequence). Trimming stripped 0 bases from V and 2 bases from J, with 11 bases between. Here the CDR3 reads CASSIDQAGGNQPQHF. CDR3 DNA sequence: TGTGCCAGTAGTATAGATCAGGCAGGGGGCAATCAGCCCCAGCATTTT. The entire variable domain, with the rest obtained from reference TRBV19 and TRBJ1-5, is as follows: DGGITQSPKYLFRKEGQNVTLSCEQNLNHDAMYWYRQDPGQGLRLIYYSQIVNDFQKGDIAEGYSVSREKKESFPLTVTSAQKNPTAFYLCASSIDQAGGNQPQHFGDGTRLSIL.

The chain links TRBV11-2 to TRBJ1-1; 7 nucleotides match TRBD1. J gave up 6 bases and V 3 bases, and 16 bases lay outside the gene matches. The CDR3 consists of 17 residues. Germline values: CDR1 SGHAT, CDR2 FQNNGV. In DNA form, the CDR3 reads TGTGCCAGCAGCTTCCTCTCCAAGGGGGCGCGGTTTGCTGAAGCTTTCTTT. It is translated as CASSFLSKGARFAEAFF.

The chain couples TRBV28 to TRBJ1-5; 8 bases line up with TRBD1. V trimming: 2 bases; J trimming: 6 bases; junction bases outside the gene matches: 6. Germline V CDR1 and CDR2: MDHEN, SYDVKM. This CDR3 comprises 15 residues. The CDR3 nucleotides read TGTGCCAGCAGTTTACTAACAGGGGGGAGTCAGCCCCAGCATTTT. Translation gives CASSLLTGGSQPQHF.

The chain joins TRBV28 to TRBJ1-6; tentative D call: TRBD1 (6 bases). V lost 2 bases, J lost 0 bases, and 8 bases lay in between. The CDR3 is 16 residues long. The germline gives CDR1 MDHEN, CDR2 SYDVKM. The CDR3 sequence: CASSLLGGSYNSPLHF. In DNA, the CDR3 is TGTGCCAGCAGTTTACTAGGGGGCTCCTATAATTCACCCCTCCACTTT.

For the CDR3, the DNA is TGCGCCAGCAGCCACGGACTAGCGGGATCCTACGAGCAGTACTTC. It yields the protein CASSHGLAGSYEQYF. V usage is TRBV5-1 and J usage is TRBJ2-7, with 12 nucleotides matching TRBD2. The CDR3 has 15 residues. CDR1 is SGHRS and CDR2 is YFSETQ in the germline V gene. The trim removed 4 bases at V and 1 base at J, leaving 3 bases unmatched.

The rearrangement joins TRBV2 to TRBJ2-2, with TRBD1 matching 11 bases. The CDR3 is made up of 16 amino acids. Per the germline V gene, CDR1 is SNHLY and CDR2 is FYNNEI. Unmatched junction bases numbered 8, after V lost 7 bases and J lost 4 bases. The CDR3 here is CASTPEGQGGTGELFF. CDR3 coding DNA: TGTGCCAGCACCCCTGAGGGACAGGGGGGCACCGGGGAGCTGTTTTTT.

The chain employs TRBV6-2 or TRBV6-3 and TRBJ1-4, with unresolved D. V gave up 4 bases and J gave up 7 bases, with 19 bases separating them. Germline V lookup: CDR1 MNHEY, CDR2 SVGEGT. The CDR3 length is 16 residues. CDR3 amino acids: CASSFSGGEGSEKLFF. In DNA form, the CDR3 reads TGTGCCAGCAGTTTCTCCGGTGGAGAGGGCAGTGAAAAACTGTTTTTT.

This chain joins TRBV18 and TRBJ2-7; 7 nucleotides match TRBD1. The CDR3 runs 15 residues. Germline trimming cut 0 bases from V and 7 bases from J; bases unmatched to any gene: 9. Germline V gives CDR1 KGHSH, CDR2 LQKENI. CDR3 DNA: TGTGCCAGCTCACCACCGGCACAGGGGATAGGGGAGCAGTACTTC. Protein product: CASSPPAQGIGEQYF.

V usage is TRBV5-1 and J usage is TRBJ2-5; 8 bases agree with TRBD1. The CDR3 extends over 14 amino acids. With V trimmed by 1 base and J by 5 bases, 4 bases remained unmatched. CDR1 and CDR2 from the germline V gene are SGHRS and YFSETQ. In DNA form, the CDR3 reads TGCGCCAGCAGCTTGCAGGGGGCTGGGGAGACCCAGTACTTC. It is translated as CASSLQGAGETQYF. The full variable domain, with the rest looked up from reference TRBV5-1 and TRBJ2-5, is KAGVTQTPRYLIKTRGQQVTLSCSPISGHRSVSWYQQTPGQGLQFLFEYFSETQRNKGNFPGRFSGRQFSNSRSEMNVSTLELGDSALYLCASSLQGAGETQYFGPGTRLLVL.

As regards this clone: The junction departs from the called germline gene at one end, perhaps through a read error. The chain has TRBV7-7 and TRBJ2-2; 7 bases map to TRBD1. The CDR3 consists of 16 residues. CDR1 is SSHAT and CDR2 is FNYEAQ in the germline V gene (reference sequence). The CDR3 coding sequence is TGTGCTAGCAGTCCTCTGGGGCAGGGGGTTACCGGGGAGCTGTTTTTT. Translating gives CASSPLGQGVTGELFF. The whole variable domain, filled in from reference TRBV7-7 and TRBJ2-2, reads GAGVSQSPRYKVTKRGQDVTLRCDPISSHATLYWYQQALGQGPEFLTYFNYEAQPDKSGLPSDRFSAERPEGSISTLTIQRTEQRDSAMYRCASSPLGQGVTGELFFGEGSRLTVL.

The CDR3 loop reads CASSPGQNSNQPQHF. The CDR3 DNA reads TGTGCCAGCAGCCCCGGACAGAATAGCAATCAGCCCCAGCATTTT. The chain links TRBV5-8 to TRBJ1-5, with D perhaps TRBD1 (6 bases). The CDR3 consists of 15 residues. Deletions cut 4 bases from V and 0 bases from J, with 11 bases between. Germline CDR1 is SGHTS and CDR2 is YDEGEE.

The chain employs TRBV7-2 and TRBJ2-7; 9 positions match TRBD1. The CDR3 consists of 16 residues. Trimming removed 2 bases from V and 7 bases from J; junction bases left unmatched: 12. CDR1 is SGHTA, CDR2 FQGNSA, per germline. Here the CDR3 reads CASSLSSRTGAWEQYF. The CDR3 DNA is TGTGCCAGCAGCTTAAGTTCCAGGACAGGGGCTTGGGAGCAGTACTTC.

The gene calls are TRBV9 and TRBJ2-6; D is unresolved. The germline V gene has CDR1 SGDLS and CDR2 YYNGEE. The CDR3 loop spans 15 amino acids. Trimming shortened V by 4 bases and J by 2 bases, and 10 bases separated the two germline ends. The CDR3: CASSPGLTGANVLTF. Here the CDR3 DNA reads TGTGCCAGCAGCCCCGGTTTGACTGGGGCCAACGTCCTGACTTTC.

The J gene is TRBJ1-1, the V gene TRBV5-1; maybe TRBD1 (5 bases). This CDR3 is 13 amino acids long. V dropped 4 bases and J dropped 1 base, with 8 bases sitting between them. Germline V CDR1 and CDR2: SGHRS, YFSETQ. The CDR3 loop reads CASSARGNTEAFF. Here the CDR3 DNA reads TGCGCCAGCAGCGCTAGGGGGAACACTGAAGCTTTCTTT.

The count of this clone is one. The CDR3 nucleotides read TGTGCCAGCAGCTACAGTCTCAATCAGCCCCAGCATTTT. It codes for CASSYSLNQPQHF. The chain combines TRBV7-8 with TRBJ1-5; no clear D gene. Germline CDR1 reads SGHVS; CDR2 reads FQNEAQ. This CDR3 has 13 residues. V was pared by 4 bases and J by 3 bases, with 7 bases between. The complete variable domain, with remaining parts taken from reference TRBV7-8 and TRBJ1-5, reads GAGVSQSPRYKVAKRGQDVALRCDPISGHVSLFWYQQALGQGPEFLTYFQNEAQLDKSGLPSDRFFAERPEGSVSTLKIQRTQQEDSAVYLCASSYSLNQPQHFGDGTRLSIL.

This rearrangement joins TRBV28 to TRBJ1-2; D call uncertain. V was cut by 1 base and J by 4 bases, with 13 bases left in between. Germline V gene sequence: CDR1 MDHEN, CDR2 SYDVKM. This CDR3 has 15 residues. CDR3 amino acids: CASSLSAGAGYGYTF. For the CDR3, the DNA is TGTGCCAGCAGTTTATCAGCCGGCGCGGGCTATGGCTACACCTTC.

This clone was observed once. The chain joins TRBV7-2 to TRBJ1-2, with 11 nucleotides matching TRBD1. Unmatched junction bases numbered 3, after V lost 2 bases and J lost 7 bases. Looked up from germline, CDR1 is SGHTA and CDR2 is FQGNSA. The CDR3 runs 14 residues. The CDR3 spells CASSLRTGGGGYTF. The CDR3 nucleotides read TGTGCCAGCAGCTTACGGACAGGGGGCGGTGGCTACACCTTC.

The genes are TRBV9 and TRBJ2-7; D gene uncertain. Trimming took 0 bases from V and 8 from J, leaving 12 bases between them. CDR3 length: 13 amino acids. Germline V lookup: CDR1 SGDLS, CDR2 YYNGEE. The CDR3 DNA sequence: TGTGCCAGCAGCGTAGTGCCAGGCGTGAAGCAGTACTTC. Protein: CASSVVPGVKQYF.